Shown below are 27 T cell receptor beta chains from a single sample sequenced in a study of cytomegalovirus exposure and HLA in healthy donors. The PCR made use of 60 Vbeta and 13 Jbeta primers. Sequenced by immunoSEQ multiplex PCR; TCRdb stores in-frame clones only, minus some. This sample yields under 200,000 clones, of which approximately 82% are seen a single time; 4.9% belongs to the top ten. Material: PBMCs. The receptors here all came from a male donor in good health and CMV-seronegative.

The V gene is TRBV7-3, the J gene TRBJ2-1; TRBD2 aligns across 8 bases. Germline V gene data show CDR1 as SGHTA and CDR2 as FQGTGA. V lost 2 bases, J lost 6 bases, and 6 bases stayed unmatched. CDR3 length equals 15 residues. CDR3 loop: CASSLPGLEGNEQFF. The CDR3 nucleotides read TGTGCCAGCAGCTTACCGGGACTAGAGGGCAATGAGCAGTTCTTC.

V gene TRBV27 combines with J gene TRBJ1-4, with TRBD1 identical over 9 bases. Unmatched junction bases numbered 9, after V lost 6 bases and J lost 7 bases. The CDR3 has 15 amino acids. Looked up from germline, CDR1 is MNHEY and CDR2 is SMNVEV (reference sequence). The CDR3 bases are TGTGCCAGCAGCTCACCGGGACAGGGTGTTGAAAAACTGTTTTTT. Its translation: CASSSPGQGVEKLFF. The whole variable domain, filled in from reference TRBV27 and TRBJ1-4, reads EAQVTQNPRYLITVTGKKLTVTCSQNMNHEYMSWYRQDPGLGLRQIYYSMNVEVTDKGDVPEGYKVSRKEKRNFPLILESPSPNQTSLYFCASSSPGQGVEKLFFGSGTQLSVL.

As to this clone: The junction departs from germline at one end; a sequencing error may be responsible. J is TRBJ2-1 and V is TRBV18, with TRBD1 matching 7 bases. CDR1 is KGHSH, CDR2 LQKENI, per germline. The CDR3 has 17 amino acids. As DNA, the CDR3 is TGTGCCAGCTCACCTTCAATCACAGGGGCCGCCTATAATGAGCAGTTCTTC. It yields the protein CASSPSITGAAYNEQFF.

The V and J genes are TRBV28 and TRBJ2-1; D may be TRBD1 (6 bases). V dropped 6 bases and J dropped 8 bases, with 14 bases sitting between them. CDR3 size: 13 residues. Germline V gene lookup returns CDR1 MDHEN and CDR2 SYDVKM. CDR3 protein: CASRPTQGYEQFF. The CDR3 coding sequence is TGTGCCAGCAGACCCACGCAGGGGTATGAGCAGTTCTTC.

The chain recombines TRBV5-1 with TRBJ1-3, with 7 nucleotides matching TRBD1. Germline V gene sequence: CDR1 SGHRS, CDR2 YFSETQ. This CDR3 contains 15 residues. The V and J ends lost 5 bases and 2 bases, in that order; junction bases with no gene match: 7. The CDR3 bases are TGCGCCAGCAGTAACAGGGGAGACCCTGGAAACACCATATATTTT. Encoded protein: CASSNRGDPGNTIYF.

This clone was seen more than once but under ten times. The chain combines TRBV11-2 with TRBJ1-1, with D uncertain. V was cut by 0 bases and J by 5 bases, with 7 bases left in between. The CDR3 runs 13 residues. Germline CDR1 reads SGHAT; CDR2 reads FQNNGV. The DNA of the CDR3 is TGTGCCAGCAGCTTAGAGGGAGGGACTGAAGCTTTCTTT. Its protein product is CASSLEGGTEAFF.

This clone occurred once. CDR3 protein: CASSQGISSGGFQETQYF. CDR3 coding DNA: TGCGCCAGCAGCCAAGGAATTTCTAGCGGGGGGTTCCAAGAGACCCAGTACTTC. This chain connects TRBV4-1 to TRBJ2-5, with 11 bases fitting TRBD2. The length of the CDR3 is 18 residues. CDR1 and CDR2 from the germline V gene are MGHRA and YSYEKL. Trimming took 1 base from V and 1 from J; bases not matched to a gene: 8.

In this sample, this clone turned up once. V and J are TRBV30 and TRBJ2-1; TRBD1 is a possible D gene (6 bases). V lost 7 bases and J lost 1, with 11 bases in between. The CDR3 is made up of 13 amino acids. Germline V gene sequence: CDR1 GTSNPN, CDR2 SVGIG (reference sequence). The CDR3 region is CAFEQGSYNEQFF. The CDR3 DNA reads as TGTGCCTTCGAACAGGGATCCTACAATGAGCAGTTCTTC.

A single count supports this clone. The chain combines TRBV28 with TRBJ2-5; 8 bases fit TRBD2. The germline V gene encodes CDR1 MDHEN and CDR2 SYDVKM. The ends lost 3 bases at V and 9 bases at J; junction bases unmatched: 12. The CDR3 consists of 15 residues. The CDR3 protein is CASSFQAGGTRAQYF. The CDR3 nucleotides are TGTGCCAGCAGTTTTCAGGCTGGTGGGACTAGGGCCCAGTACTTC.

CDR3 nucleotides: TGTGCCAGCAGGCCTGGGGGGATGGACGAGCAGTACTTC. Encoded protein: CASRPGGMDEQYF. This chain uses TRBV6-5 with TRBJ2-5, with a weak D call TRBD2 (6 bases). The last part of the DNA fits TRBJ2-7 better; the J call may be wrong. This CDR3 is built from 13 residues. The germline V gene has CDR1 MNHEY and CDR2 SVGAGI.

The chain joins TRBV30 to TRBJ1-3; D call uncertain. CDR3 length equals 13 residues. Germline CDR1 GTSNPN, CDR2 SVGIG (reference sequence). V lost 5 bases and J lost 0, with 8 bases in between. The CDR3 sequence is CAWLVFSGNTIYF. DNA for the CDR3: TGTGCCTGGTTAGTGTTCTCTGGAAACACCATATATTTT.

The chain links TRBV6-5 to TRBJ1-6, with D maybe TRBD1 (5 bases). The V and J ends lost 6 bases and 7 bases respectively, with 13 bases between them. The CDR3 length is 14 residues. Germline V gives CDR1 MNHEY, CDR2 SVGAGI. CDR3 DNA: TGTGCCAGCAGACGGTCAGGGCTAAATTCACCCCTCCACTTT. The encoded protein is CASRRSGLNSPLHF.

In the case of this clone: The junction does not match germline at one end; this may be a read error. The chain joins TRBV7-3 to TRBJ2-7; TRBD2 is a possible D gene (5 bases). The V gene's germline CDR1 is SGHTA and CDR2 FQGTGA. CDR3 length equals 14 residues. The CDR3 reads CASSLTPGGAEQYF. The CDR3 DNA follows: TGTGCCAGCAGCCTAACACCCGGAGGTGCCGAGCAGTACTTC.

This chain links TRBV10-3 with TRBJ2-7, with D maybe TRBD2 (6 bases). This CDR3 spans 13 amino acids. Germline V gene sequence: CDR1 ENHRY, CDR2 SYGVKD. V lost 10 bases to trimming and J lost 3 bases, with 16 bases between them. As DNA, the CDR3 is TGTGCCACCTCTGACGGCGGGAACTACGAGCAGTACTTC. This encodes CATSDGGNYEQYF.

The chain has TRBV9 and TRBJ2-7, with TRBD1 matching over 7 bases. This CDR3 comprises 15 residues. CDR1 is SGDLS and CDR2 is YYNGEE in the germline V gene. V shed 0 bases and J 4 bases; nucleotides not matched to a gene: 7. This CDR3 reads CASSVGPGQQYEQYF. CDR3 in DNA: TGTGCCAGCAGCGTAGGCCCGGGACAGCAGTACGAGCAGTACTTC.

V is TRBV28 and J is TRBJ2-1, with unresolved D. From germline, CDR1 is MDHEN and CDR2 SYDVKM. This CDR3 is built from 14 residues. V was pared by 7 bases and J by 1 base, with 11 bases between. The CDR3 DNA reads TGTGCCAGCATCAAGAGAGGATCCTACAATGAGCAGTTCTTC. It specifies CASIKRGSYNEQFF. The variable domain in full, completed from reference TRBV28 and TRBJ2-1, reads DVKVTQSSRYLVKRTGEKVFLECVQDMDHENMFWYRQDPGLGLRLIYFSYDVKMKEKGDIPEGYSVSREKKERFSLILESASTNQTSMYLCASIKRGSYNEQFFGPGTRLTVL.

The chain uses TRBV18 and TRBJ2-3; maybe TRBD1 (5 bases). The CDR3 extends over 14 amino acids. Looked up from germline, CDR1 is KGHSH and CDR2 is LQKENI. Deletions cut 5 bases from V and 3 bases from J, with 12 bases between. CDR3 sequence (DNA): TGTGCCAGCTCAGGCAGGGCCCCGACAGATACGCAGTATTTT. This codes for CASSGRAPTDTQYF. The entire variable domain, with the rest obtained from reference TRBV18 and TRBJ2-3, is as follows: NAGVMQNPRHLVRRRGQEARLRCSPMKGHSHVYWYRQLPEEGLKFMVYLQKENIIDESGMPKERFSAEFPKEGPSILRIQQVVRGDSAAYFCASSGRAPTDTQYFGPGTRLTVL.

The chain employs TRBV7-9 and TRBJ1-1; D is perhaps TRBD1 (6 bases). Trimming removed 5 bases from V and 4 bases from J, with 17 bases in between. The CDR3 totals 15 residues. In germline, CDR1 is SEHNR, CDR2 FQNEAQ (reference sequence). The CDR3 sequence is CASSMDRSDSTEAFF. In DNA form, the CDR3 reads TGTGCCAGCAGCATGGACAGATCGGATTCCACTGAAGCTTTCTTT.

V is TRBV18 and J is TRBJ2-3; D might be TRBD1 (5 bases). V lost 3 bases and J 0 bases, leaving 10 bases between the germline ends. Looked up from germline, CDR1 is KGHSH and CDR2 is LQKENI. This CDR3 comprises 15 residues. The CDR3 sequence is CASSPDSPSTDTQYF. CDR3 coding DNA: TGTGCCAGCTCACCTGACAGTCCTAGCACAGATACGCAGTATTTT.

The gene calls are TRBV7-2 and TRBJ1-2; 7 bases align to TRBD1. The CDR3 is made up of 13 amino acids. Germline CDR1 and CDR2: SGHTA and FQGNSA. The trim removed 6 bases at V and 8 bases at J, leaving 9 bases unmatched. In DNA form, the CDR3 reads TGTGCCAGCAGTCCCCCGGGACAGAGGGGCTACACCTTC. This gives the protein CASSPPGQRGYTF.

The chain couples TRBV27 to TRBJ1-1; D is uncertain. The CDR3 has 13 amino acids. CDR1 MNHEY and CDR2 SMNVEV come from the germline V gene (reference sequence). Trimming removed 2 bases from V and 10 bases from J, with 14 bases in between. The CDR3 region has the DNA TGTGCCAGCAGTTTAACTAGCCAGGCAGGAGCTTTCTTT. Protein sequence: CASSLTSQAGAFF.

Remarks on this clone: Mismatch with germline at one junction end may stem from a read error. The chain couples TRBV6-6 to TRBJ2-7, with TRBD1 identical over 11 bases. This CDR3 is 15 amino acids long. Germline loops: CDR1 MNHNY, CDR2 SVGAGI (reference sequence). The CDR3, as DNA: TGTGCCAGCAGTGACTCGGGACAGGGGGCCTACGAGCAGTACTTC. Translated, it gives CASSDSGQGAYEQYF.

The V and J genes are TRBV7-3 and TRBJ2-7; 10 bases match TRBD2. The V and J ends lost 5 bases and 0 bases, in that order; junction bases with no gene match: 16. The CDR3 extends over 19 amino acids. The germline V gene has CDR1 SGHTA and CDR2 FQGTGA. The CDR3 coding sequence is TGTGCCAGCAGCAAAAGTGGTCCAGCGGGGGGGCCGAGCTCCTACGAGCAGTACTTC. Encoded protein: CASSKSGPAGGPSSYEQYF.

The chain uses TRBV19 and TRBJ1-1; the D gene is possibly TRBD1 (5 bases). This CDR3 spans 14 amino acids. V was pared by 0 bases and J by 4 bases, with 9 bases between. Germline V gene data show CDR1 as LNHDA and CDR2 as SQIVND (reference sequence). The CDR3 DNA is TGTGCCAGTAGTATAGATCGGGGGTTCACTGAAGCTTTCTTT. Translation gives CASSIDRGFTEAFF.

The genes are TRBV7-9 and TRBJ1-3, with D possibly matching TRBD1 (6 bases). This CDR3 is built from 15 residues. With 0 bases removed from V and 0 bases from J, the gap between germline ends came to 6 bases. Germline-derived CDR1 and CDR2 are SEHNR and FQNEAQ (reference sequence). This CDR3 reads CASSLAGGSGNTIYF. In DNA, the CDR3 is TGTGCCAGCAGCTTAGCAGGGGGCTCTGGAAACACCATATATTTT.

This clone was observed a few times. The V and J genes are TRBV6-5 and TRBJ1-5; no clear D. This CDR3 region has 14 residues. Deletions cut 5 bases from V and 1 base from J, with 9 bases between. Germline V gene data show CDR1 as MNHEY and CDR2 as SVGAGI. CDR3 residues: CASSNGGSNQPQHF. CDR3 nucleotide sequence: TGTGCCAGCAGTAATGGAGGCAGCAATCAGCCCCAGCATTTT.

This clone was found a few times. This chain connects TRBV4-1 to TRBJ2-7; 7 nucleotides match TRBD2. The J segment lost 0 bases and the V segment lost 6 bases, leaving 8 bases of the junction unmatched. CDR1 and CDR2 from the germline V gene are MGHRA and YSYEKL. This CDR3 spans 15 amino acids. CDR3 sequence reads: CASRGTSGDSYEQYF. CDR3 nucleotides: TGCGCCAGCAGAGGCACGAGCGGGGACTCCTACGAGCAGTACTTC.